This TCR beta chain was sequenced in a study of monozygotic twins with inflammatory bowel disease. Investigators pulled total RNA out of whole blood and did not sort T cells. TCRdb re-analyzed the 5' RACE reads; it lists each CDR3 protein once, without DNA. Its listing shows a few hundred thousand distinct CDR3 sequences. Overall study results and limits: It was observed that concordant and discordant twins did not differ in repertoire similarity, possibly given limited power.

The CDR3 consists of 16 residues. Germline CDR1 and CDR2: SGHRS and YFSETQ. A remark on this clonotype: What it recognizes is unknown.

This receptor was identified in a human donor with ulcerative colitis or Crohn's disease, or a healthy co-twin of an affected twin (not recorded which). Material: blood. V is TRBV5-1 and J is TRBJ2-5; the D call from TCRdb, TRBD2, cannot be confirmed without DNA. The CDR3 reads CASNLAGALATETQYF.